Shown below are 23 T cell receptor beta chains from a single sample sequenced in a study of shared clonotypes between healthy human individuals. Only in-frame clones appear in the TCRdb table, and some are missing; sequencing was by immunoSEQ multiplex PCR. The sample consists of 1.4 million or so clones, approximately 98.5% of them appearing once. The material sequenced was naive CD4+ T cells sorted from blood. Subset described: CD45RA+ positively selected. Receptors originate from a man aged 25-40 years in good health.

The CDR3 sequence: CASSLASGGIWNTDTQYF. In DNA, the CDR3 is TGCGCCAGCAGCTTGGCTAGCGGGGGAATCTGGAACACAGATACGCAGTATTTT. The chain couples TRBV5-1 to TRBJ2-3, with 10 bases that match TRBD2. Per the germline V gene, CDR1 is SGHRS and CDR2 is YFSETQ. The CDR3 length is 18 residues. Trimming took 0 bases from V and 2 from J; bases not matched to a gene: 9.

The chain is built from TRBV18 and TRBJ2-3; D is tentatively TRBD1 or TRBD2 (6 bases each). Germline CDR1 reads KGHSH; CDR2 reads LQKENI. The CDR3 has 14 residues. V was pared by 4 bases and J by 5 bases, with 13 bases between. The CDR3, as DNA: TGTGCCAGCTCACGAAAGGAGGGGGTAGATACGCAGTATTTT. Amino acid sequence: CASSRKEGVDTQYF.

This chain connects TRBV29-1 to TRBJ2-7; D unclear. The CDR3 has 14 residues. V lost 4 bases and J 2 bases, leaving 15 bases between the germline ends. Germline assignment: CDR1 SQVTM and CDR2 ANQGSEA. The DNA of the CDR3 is TGCAGCGTTGGGTTGAAGGGCGATCCCTACGAGCAGTACTTC. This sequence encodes CSVGLKGDPYEQYF.

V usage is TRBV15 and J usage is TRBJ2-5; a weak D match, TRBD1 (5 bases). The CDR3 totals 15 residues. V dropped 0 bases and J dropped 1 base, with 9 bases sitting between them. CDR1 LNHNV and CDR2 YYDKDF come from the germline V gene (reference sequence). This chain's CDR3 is CATSREGQGQETQYF. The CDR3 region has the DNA TGTGCCACCAGCAGAGAAGGCCAGGGCCAAGAGACCCAGTACTTC.

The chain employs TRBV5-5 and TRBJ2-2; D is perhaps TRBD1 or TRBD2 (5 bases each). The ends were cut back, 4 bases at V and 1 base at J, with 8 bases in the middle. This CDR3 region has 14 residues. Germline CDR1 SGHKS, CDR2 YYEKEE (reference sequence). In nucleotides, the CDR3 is TGTGCCAGCAGCCGGGACGGGAACACCGGGGAGCTGTTTTTT. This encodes CASSRDGNTGELFF.

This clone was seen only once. CDR3 residues: CASRRLAVTGELFF. In nucleotides, the CDR3 is TGTGCCAGCAGGAGGCTAGCGGTCACCGGGGAGCTGTTTTTT. This rearrangement joins TRBV2 to TRBJ2-2; 7 bases are shared with TRBD2. The V and J ends lost 6 bases and 4 bases, in that order; junction bases with no gene match: 5. The CDR3 is 14 residues long. Looked up from germline, CDR1 is SNHLY and CDR2 is FYNNEI.

The CDR3: CATQYGSSYNEQFF. CDR3 coding DNA: TGTGCCACCCAGTACGGGAGCTCCTACAATGAGCAGTTCTTC. The genes are TRBV2 and TRBJ2-1; possibly TRBD2 for D (6 bases). V shed 10 bases and J shed 0 bases, with 13 bases lying between them. Germline loops: CDR1 SNHLY, CDR2 FYNNEI. CDR3 length: 14 residues.

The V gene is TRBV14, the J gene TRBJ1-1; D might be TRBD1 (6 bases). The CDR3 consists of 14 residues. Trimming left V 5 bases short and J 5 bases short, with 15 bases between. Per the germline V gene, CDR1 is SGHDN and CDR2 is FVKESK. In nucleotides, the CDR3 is TGTGCCAGCAGCGGTCAACAGGGCCGAACTGAAGCTTTCTTT. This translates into CASSGQQGRTEAFF.

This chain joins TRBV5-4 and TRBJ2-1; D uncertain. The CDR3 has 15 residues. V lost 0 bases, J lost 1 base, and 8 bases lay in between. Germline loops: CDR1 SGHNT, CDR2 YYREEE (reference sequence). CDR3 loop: CASSLVVGSYNEQFF. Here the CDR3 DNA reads TGTGCCAGCAGCTTGGTCGTGGGTTCCTACAATGAGCAGTTCTTC.

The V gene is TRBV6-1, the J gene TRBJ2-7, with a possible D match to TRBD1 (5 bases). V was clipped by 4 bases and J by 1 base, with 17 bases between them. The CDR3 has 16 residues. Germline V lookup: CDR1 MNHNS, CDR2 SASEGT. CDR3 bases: TGTGCCAGCAGTGGGAGTAGGGGTGTGGTATCCTACGAGCAGTACTTC. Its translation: CASSGSRGVVSYEQYF.

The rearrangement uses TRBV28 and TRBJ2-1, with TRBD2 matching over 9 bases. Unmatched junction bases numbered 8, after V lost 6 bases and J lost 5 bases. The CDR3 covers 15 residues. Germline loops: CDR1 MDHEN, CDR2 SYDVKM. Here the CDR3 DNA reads TGTGCCAGCAGGGGACACCGACTAGCGGACAATGAGCAGTTCTTC. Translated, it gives CASRGHRLADNEQFF.

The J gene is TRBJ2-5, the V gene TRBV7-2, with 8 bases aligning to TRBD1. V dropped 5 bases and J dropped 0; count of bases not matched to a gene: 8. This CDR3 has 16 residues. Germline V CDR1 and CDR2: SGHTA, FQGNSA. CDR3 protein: CASSLGQGWYQETQYF. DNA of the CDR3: TGTGCCAGCAGCCTTGGACAGGGATGGTACCAAGAGACCCAGTACTTC.

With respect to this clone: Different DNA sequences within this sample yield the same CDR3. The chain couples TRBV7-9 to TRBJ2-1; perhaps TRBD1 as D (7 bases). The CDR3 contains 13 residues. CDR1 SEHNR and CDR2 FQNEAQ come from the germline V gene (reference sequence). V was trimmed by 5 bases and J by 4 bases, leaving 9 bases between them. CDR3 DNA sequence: TGTGCCAGCAGCCCAGGGGGGTACAATGAGCAGTTCTTC. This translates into CASSPGGYNEQFF.

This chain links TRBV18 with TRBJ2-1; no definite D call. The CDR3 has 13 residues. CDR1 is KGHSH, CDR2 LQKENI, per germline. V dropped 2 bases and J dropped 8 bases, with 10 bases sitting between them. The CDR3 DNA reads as TGTGCCAGCTCACCAGGGATTGGGGATGAGCAGTTCTTC. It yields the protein CASSPGIGDEQFF.

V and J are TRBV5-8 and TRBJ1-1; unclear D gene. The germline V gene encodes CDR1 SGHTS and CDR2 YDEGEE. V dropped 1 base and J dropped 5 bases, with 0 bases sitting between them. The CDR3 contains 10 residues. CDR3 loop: CASSLTEAFF. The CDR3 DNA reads TGTGCCAGCAGCTTGACTGAAGCTTTCTTT.

The chain's CDR3 is CSVDEVLVEPNRYNEQFF. Here the CDR3 DNA reads TGCAGCGTTGATGAAGTTCTTGTGGAACCCAATCGGTACAATGAGCAGTTCTTC. The chain combines TRBV29-1 with TRBJ2-1; no reliable D call. CDR1 is SQVTM and CDR2 is ANQGSEA in the germline V gene. The CDR3 is 18 residues long. Deletions cut 3 bases from V and 4 bases from J, with 25 bases between.

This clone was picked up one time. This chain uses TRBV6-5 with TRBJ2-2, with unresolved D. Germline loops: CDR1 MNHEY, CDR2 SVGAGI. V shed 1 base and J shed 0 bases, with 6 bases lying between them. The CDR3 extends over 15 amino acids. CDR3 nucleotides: TGTGCCAGCAGTTACTTCCCAGCGAACACCGGGGAGCTGTTTTTT. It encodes CASSYFPANTGELFF.

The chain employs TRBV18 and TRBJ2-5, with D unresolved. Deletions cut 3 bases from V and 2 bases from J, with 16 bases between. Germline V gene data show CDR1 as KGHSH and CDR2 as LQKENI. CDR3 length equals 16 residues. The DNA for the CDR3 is TGTGCCAGCTCACCGGACGCCCGACGCCGACAAGAGACCCAGTACTTC. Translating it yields CASSPDARRRQETQYF.

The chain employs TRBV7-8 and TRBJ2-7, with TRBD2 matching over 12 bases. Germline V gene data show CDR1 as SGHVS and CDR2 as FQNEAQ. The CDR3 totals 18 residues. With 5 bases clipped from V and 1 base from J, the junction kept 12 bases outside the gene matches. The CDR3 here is CASSLTILAGGGSYEQYF. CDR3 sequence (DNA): TGTGCCAGCAGCCTAACTATCCTAGCGGGAGGGGGTTCCTACGAGCAGTACTTC.

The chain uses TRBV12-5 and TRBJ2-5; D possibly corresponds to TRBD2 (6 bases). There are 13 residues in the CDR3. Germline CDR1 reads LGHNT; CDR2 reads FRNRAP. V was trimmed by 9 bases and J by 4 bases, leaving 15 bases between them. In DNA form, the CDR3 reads TGTGCTAGCGGGACTGCAGATTCAGAGACCCAGTACTTC. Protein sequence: CASGTADSETQYF.

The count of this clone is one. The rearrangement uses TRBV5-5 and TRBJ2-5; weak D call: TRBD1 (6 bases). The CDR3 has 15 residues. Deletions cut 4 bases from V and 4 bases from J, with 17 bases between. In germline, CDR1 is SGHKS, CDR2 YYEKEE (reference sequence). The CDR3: CASSHFRGPTETQYF. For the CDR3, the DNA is TGTGCCAGCAGCCATTTCAGGGGACCAACAGAGACCCAGTACTTC.

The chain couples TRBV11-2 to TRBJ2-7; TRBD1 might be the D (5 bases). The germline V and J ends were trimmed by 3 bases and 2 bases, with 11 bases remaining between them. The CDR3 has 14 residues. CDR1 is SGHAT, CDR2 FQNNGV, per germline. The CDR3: CASSFLQGTYEQYF. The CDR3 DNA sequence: TGTGCCAGCAGCTTTCTCCAGGGTACCTACGAGCAGTACTTC.

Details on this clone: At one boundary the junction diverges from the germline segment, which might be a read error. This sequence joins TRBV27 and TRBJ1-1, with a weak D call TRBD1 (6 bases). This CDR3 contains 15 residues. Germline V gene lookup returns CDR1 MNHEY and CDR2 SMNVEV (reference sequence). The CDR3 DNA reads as TGTGCCGGCAGTTTAGCAGGGGCCCCCAGCACTGAAGCTTTCTTT. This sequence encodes CAGSLAGAPSTEAFF.